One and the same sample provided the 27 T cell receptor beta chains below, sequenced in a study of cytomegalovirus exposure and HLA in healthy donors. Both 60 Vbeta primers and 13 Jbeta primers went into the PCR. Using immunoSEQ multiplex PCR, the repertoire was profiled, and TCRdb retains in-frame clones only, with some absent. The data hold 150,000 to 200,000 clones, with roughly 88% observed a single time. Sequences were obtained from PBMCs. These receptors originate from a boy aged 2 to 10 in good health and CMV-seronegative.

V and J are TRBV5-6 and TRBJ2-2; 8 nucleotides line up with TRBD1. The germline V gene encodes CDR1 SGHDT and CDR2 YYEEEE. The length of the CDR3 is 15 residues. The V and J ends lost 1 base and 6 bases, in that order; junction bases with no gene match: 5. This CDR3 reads CASSLRTGFSGELFF. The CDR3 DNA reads TGTGCCAGCAGCTTGCGGACAGGGTTTTCCGGGGAGCTGTTTTTT.

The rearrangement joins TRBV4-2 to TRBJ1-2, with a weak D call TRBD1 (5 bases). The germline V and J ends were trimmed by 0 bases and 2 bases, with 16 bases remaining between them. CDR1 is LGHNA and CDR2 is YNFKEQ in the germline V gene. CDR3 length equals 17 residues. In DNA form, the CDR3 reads TGTGCCAGCAGCCAAGACAACAGAGACAGCCTAAACTATGGCTACACCTTC. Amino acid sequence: CASSQDNRDSLNYGYTF.

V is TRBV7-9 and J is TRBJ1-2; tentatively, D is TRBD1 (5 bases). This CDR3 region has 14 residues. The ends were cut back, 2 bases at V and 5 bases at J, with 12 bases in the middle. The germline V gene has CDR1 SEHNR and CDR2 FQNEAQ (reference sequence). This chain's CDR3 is CASSLPPGSYGYTF. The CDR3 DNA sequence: TGTGCCAGCAGCTTACCCCCAGGGTCGTATGGCTACACCTTC.

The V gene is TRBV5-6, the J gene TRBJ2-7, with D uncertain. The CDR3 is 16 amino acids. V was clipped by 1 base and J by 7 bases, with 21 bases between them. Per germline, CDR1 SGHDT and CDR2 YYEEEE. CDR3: CASSLQWAGLKWEQYV. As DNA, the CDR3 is TGTGCCAGCAGCTTGCAGTGGGCAGGTCTCAAGTGGGAGCAGTACGTC.

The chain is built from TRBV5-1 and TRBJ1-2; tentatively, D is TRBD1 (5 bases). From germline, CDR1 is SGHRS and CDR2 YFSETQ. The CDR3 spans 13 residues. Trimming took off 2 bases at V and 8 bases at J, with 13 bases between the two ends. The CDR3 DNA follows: TGCGCCAGCAGCTTCTCAGGGTCAGAGGGCTACACCTTC. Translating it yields CASSFSGSEGYTF.

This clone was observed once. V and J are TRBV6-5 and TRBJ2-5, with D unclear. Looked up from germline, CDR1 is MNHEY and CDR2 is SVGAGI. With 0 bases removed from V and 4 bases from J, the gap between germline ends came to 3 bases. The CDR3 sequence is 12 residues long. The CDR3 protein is CASSYSRETQYF. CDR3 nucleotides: TGTGCCAGCAGTTACTCCAGAGAGACCCAGTACTTC.

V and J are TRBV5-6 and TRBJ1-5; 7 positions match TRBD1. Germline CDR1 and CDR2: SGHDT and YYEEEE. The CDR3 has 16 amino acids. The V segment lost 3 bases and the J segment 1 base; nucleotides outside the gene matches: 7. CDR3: CASSSWTGPSNQPQHF. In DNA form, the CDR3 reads TGTGCCAGCAGCTCATGGACAGGACCCAGCAATCAGCCCCAGCATTTT.

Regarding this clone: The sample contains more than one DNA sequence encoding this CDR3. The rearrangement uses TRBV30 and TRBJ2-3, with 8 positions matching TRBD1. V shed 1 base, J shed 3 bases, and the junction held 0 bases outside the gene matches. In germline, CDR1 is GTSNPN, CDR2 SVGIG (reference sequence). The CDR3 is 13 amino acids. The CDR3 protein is CAWSGTGTDTQYF. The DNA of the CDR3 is TGTGCCTGGAGTGGGACAGGGACAGATACGCAGTATTTT.

The CDR3 region is CASSTAGGANVLTF. The DNA of the CDR3 is TGTGCCAGCAGTACTGCGGGCGGGGCCAACGTCCTGACTTTC. This chain uses TRBV6-1 with TRBJ2-6, with D maybe TRBD2 (5 bases). Trimming pared 5 bases from V and 4 bases from J, leaving 9 bases between. The germline V gene encodes CDR1 MNHNS and CDR2 SASEGT. This CDR3 has 14 amino acids.

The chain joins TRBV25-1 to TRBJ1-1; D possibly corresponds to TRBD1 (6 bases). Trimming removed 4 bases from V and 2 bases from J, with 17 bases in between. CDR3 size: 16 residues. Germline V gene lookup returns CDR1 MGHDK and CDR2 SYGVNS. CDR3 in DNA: TGTGCCAGCAGTGGGCCCCCGGGACAACCAAACACTGAAGCTTTCTTT. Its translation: CASSGPPGQPNTEAFF.

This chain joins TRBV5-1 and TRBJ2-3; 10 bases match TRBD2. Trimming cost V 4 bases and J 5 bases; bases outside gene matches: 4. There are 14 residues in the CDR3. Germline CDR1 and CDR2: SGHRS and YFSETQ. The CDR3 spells CASSPGTSEDTQYF. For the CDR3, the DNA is TGCGCCAGCAGCCCTGGGACTAGCGAAGATACGCAGTATTTT.

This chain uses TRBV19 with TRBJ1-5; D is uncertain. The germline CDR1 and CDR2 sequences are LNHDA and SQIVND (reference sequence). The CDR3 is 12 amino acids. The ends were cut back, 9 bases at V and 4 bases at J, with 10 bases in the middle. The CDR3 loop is CASSRLNQPQHF. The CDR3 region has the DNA TGTGCCAGCTCCAGGTTGAATCAGCCCCAGCATTTT.

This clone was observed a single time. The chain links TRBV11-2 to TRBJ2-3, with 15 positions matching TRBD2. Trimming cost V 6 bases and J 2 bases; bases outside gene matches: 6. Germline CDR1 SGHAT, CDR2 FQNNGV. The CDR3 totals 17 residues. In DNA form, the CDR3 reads TGTGCCAGCAGTCCAAGGACTAGCGGGGGGGTCACAGATACGCAGTATTTT. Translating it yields CASSPRTSGGVTDTQYF.

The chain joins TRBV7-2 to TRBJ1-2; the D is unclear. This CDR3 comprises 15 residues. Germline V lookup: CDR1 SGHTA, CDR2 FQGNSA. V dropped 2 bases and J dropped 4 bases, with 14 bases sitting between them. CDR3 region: CASSLNPGGFYGYTF. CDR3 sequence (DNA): TGTGCCAGCAGCTTAAATCCCGGCGGGTTCTATGGCTACACCTTC.

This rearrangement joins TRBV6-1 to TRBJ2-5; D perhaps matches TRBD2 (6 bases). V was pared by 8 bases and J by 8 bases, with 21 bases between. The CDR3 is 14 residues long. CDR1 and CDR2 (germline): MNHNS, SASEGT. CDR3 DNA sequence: TGTGCCAGCGGGCGGGGCGAGGGCCCTAATACCCAGTACTTC. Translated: CASGRGEGPNTQYF.

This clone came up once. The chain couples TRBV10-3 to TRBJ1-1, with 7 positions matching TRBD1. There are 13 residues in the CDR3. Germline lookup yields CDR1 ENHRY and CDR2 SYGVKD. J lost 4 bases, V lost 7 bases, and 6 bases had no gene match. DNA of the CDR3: TGTGCCATCAAAGGGGGCGAAGGCACTGAAGCTTTCTTT. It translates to CAIKGGEGTEAFF.

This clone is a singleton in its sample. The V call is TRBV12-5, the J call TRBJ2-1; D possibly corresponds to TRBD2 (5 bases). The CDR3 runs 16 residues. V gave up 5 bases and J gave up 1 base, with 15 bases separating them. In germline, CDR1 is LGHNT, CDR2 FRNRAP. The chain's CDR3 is CASGTQSGGSYNEQFF. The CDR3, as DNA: TGTGCTAGTGGTACCCAGAGCGGTGGTTCCTACAATGAGCAGTTCTTC.

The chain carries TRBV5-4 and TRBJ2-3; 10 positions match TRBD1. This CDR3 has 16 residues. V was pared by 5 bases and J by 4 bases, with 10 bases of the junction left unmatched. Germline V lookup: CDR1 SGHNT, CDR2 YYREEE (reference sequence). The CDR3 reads CASSSDRGLRADTQYF. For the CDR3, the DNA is TGTGCCAGCAGTTCTGACAGGGGGCTAAGGGCAGATACGCAGTATTTT.

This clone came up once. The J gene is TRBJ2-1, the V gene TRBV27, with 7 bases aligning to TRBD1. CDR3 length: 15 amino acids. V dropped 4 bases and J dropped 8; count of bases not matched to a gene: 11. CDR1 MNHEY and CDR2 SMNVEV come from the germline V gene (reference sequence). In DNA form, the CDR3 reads TGTGCCAGCAGTTATCTAGACAGGGAGAAAGATGAGCAGTTCTTC. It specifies CASSYLDREKDEQFF.

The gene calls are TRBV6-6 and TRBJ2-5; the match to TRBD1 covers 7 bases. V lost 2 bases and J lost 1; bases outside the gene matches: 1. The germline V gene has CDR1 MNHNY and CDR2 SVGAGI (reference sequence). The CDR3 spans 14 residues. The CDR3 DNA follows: TGTGCCAGCAGTTACGACAGGGCCCAAGAGACCCAGTACTTC. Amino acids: CASSYDRAQETQYF.

The CDR3 region is CASSPFWQINTEAFF. The CDR3 coding sequence is TGTGCCAGCAGCCCGTTTTGGCAGATCAACACTGAAGCTTTCTTT. The chain carries TRBV7-9 and TRBJ1-1; unclear D gene. Trimming stripped 5 bases from V and 2 bases from J, with 15 bases between. The CDR3 is 15 amino acids. Germline V gene sequence: CDR1 SEHNR, CDR2 FQNEAQ (reference sequence).

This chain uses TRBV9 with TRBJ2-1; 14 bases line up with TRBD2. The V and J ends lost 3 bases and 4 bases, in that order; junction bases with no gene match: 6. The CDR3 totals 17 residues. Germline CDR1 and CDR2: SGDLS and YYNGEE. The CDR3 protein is CASSAGTSGSVYNEQFF. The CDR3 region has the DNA TGTGCCAGCAGCGCAGGGACTAGCGGGAGCGTGTACAATGAGCAGTTCTTC. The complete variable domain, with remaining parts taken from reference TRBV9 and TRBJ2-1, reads DSGVTQTPKHLITATGQRVTLRCSPRSGDLSVYWYQQSLDQGLQFLIQYYNGEERAKGNILERFSAQQFPDLHSELNLSSLELGDSALYFCASSAGTSGSVYNEQFFGPGTRLTVL.

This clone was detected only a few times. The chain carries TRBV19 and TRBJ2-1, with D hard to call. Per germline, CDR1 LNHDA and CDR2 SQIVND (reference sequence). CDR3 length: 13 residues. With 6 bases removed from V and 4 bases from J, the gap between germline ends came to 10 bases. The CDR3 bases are TGTGCCAGTAGCCTATCGAGTTACAATGAGCAGTTCTTC. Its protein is CASSLSSYNEQFF.

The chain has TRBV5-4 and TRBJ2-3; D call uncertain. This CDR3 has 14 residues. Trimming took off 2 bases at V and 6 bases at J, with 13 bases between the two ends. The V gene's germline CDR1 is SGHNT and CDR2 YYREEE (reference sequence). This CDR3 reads CASSFYGPADTQYF. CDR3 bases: TGTGCCAGCAGCTTTTATGGGCCCGCGGATACGCAGTATTTT.

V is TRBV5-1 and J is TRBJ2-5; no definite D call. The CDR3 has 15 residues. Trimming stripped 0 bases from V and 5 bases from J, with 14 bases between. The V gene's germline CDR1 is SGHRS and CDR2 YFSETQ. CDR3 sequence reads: CASSLASSTRETQYF. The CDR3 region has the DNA TGCGCCAGCAGCTTGGCCAGTTCGACGCGGGAGACCCAGTACTTC.

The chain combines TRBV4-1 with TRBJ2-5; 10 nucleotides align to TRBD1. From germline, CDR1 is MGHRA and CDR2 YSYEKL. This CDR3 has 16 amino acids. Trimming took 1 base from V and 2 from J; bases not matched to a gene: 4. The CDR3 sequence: CASSQGQGADQETQYF. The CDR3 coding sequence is TGCGCCAGCAGCCAAGGACAGGGGGCAGATCAAGAGACCCAGTACTTC.

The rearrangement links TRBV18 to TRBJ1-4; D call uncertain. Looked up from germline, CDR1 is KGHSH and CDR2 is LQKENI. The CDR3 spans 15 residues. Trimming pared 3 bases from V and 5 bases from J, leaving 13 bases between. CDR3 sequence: CASSPEERVNEKLFF. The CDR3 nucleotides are TGTGCCAGCTCACCTGAAGAGAGAGTGAATGAAAAACTGTTTTTT.